This T cell receptor (beta chain) was retrieved from a study of radiation and T cells in renal cell carcinoma. The CDR3 has 15 residues. V dropped 7 bases and J dropped 7 bases, with 19 bases sitting between them. The germline gives CDR1 MNHEY, CDR2 SVGAGI. A word on this clone: The antigen remains undetermined. Other DNA sequences within the sample encode an identical CDR3.

Study results and limitations: In blood, top tumor clones expanded by 2 weeks, shrinking by 4.

The time point was: blood 4 weeks post-SBRT, at nephrectomy. Treatment indicated: 15 Gy SBRT to primary tumor, nephrectomy 4 weeks later. Nephrectomy followed 15 Gy stereotactic body radiation by 4 weeks. The protocol was immunoSEQ multiplex PCR, while the TCRdb copy is restricted to in-frame clones and leaves out a portion. The sample yields 50,000 to 65,000 clones, about 80% seen once. V is TRBV6-5 and J is TRBJ2-2; D is possibly TRBD2 (6 bases). This specimen consisted of blood, obtained from a patient whose treatment included radiotherapy and nephrectomy. The TCR originated in a man aged 55 to 70 with renal cell carcinoma. DNA of the CDR3: TGTGCCAGCACCCCGACTAGTAATTATGTCGGGGAGCTGTTTTTT. This translates into CASTPTSNYVGELFF.